A single sample gave rise to the 29 T cell receptor beta chains below, sequenced in a study of T cells expressing NK-cell markers. Each CDR3 protein gets one entry in TCRdb, which reprocessed the 5' RACE reads and gives no DNA. The table counts 150,000 to 180,000 distinct CDR3 sequences; more than 35% lies in the top ten. Sequences were obtained from blood T cells: a sorted CD56 or NKG2C T cell subset, CD4+ or CD8+ T cells, or bulk PBMC T cells (not recorded which). The receptors were sampled from a woman in her 50s in good health.

The V call is TRBV12-3 or TRBV12-4, the J call TRBJ2-4; no DNA is available, so the TRBD1 call from TCRdb remains unchecked. CDR3 length equals 14 residues. CDR3 sequence reads: CASEPGQGQAIQYF.

The J gene is TRBJ1-1, the V gene TRBV30; TCRdb indicates TRBD1, and absent DNA this call remains unverified. CDR3 length: 13 amino acids. CDR1 is GTSNPN, CDR2 SVGIG, per germline (reference sequence). CDR3 sequence: CAWTAGQGLEAFF.

This rearrangement joins TRBV23-1 to TRBJ2-3; TCRdb indicates TRBD1, and absent DNA this call remains unverified. TRBV23-1 qualifies as an ORF whose function is uncertain. The CDR3 extends over 20 amino acids. CDR3 sequence reads: CASIFRWGGSPLPVADTQYF.

The V call is TRBV6-1, the J call TRBJ2-1; as DNA is missing, the TRBD2 call by TCRdb cannot be tested. This CDR3 comprises 19 residues. Germline loops: CDR1 MNHNS, CDR2 SASEGT. The CDR3 sequence: CASSEATNPRSGAYNEQFF.

The gene calls are TRBV7-9 and TRBJ2-5; TCRdb picks TRBD1, but there is no DNA to check that call. This CDR3 has 16 residues. CDR1 and CDR2 from the germline V gene are SEHNR and FQNEAQ (reference sequence). CDR3 residues: CASSPEGQRDQETQYF. Together with reference TRBV7-9 and TRBJ2-5, the CDR3 gives the full variable domain: DTGVSQNPRHKITKRGQNVTFRCDPISEHNRLYWYRQTLGQGPEFLTYFQNEAQLEKSRLLSDRFSAERPKGSFSTLEIQRTEQGDSAMYLCASSPEGQRDQETQYFGPGTRLLVL.

The V call is TRBV29-1, the J call TRBJ1-1; TCRdb gives TRBD1 as the D gene, but with no DNA this cannot be confirmed. CDR3 length: 15 amino acids. Germline CDR1 reads SQVTM; CDR2 reads ANQGSEA. CDR3 in amino acids: CSVDWHAGRNTEAFF.

The chain has TRBV27 and TRBJ1-3; TCRdb returns TRBD1, unconfirmable since there is no DNA. The CDR3 runs to 13 residues. Germline CDR1 MNHEY, CDR2 SMNVEV (reference sequence). The CDR3 reads CASIGGFGNTIYF.

The V and J genes are TRBV4-1 and TRBJ2-7; the TRBD2 assignment by TCRdb is unverifiable without DNA. The CDR3 covers 16 residues. The germline V gene encodes CDR1 MGHRA and CDR2 YSYEKL. The CDR3 sequence: CASSQGRLAGNYEQYF.

This chain joins TRBV7-9 and TRBJ2-1. The CDR3 has 15 residues. The germline V gene has CDR1 SEHNR and CDR2 FQNEAQ (reference sequence). The CDR3 loop reads CASSLSGSMSNEQFF.

V usage is TRBV27 and J usage is TRBJ2-3. Germline lookup yields CDR1 MNHEY and CDR2 SMNVEV (reference sequence). The CDR3 contains 13 residues. This CDR3 is CASRDQSTDTQYF.

The gene calls are TRBV4-2 and TRBJ2-1. The CDR3 totals 12 residues. Germline-derived CDR1 and CDR2 are LGHNA and YNFKEQ. The CDR3: CASSHVEEKQFF.

The chain links TRBV9 to TRBJ2-1; checking the TCRdb D call of TRBD2 is not possible without DNA. Germline loops: CDR1 SGDLS, CDR2 YYNGEE. This CDR3 is 16 amino acids long. The CDR3 here is CASSPRLAGVTNEQFF.

This chain connects TRBV5-1 to TRBJ2-6. The CDR3 loop spans 13 amino acids. Per the germline V gene, CDR1 is SGHRS and CDR2 is YFSETQ. CDR3 sequence reads: CASSLTGANVLTF. Using reference TRBV5-1 and TRBJ2-6 for the parts outside the CDR3, the full variable domain is KAGVTQTPRYLIKTRGQQVTLSCSPISGHRSVSWYQQTPGQGLQFLFEYFSETQRNKGNFPGRFSGRQFSNSRSEMNVSTLELGDSALYLCASSLTGANVLTFGAGSRLTVL.

The gene calls are TRBV12-3 or TRBV12-4 and TRBJ2-4; TCRdb lists TRBD1, though no DNA is available to test this call. CDR3 length: 13 residues. This chain's CDR3 is CASGQGIKNIQYF.

V is TRBV28 and J is TRBJ2-7. Germline V gene data show CDR1 as MDHEN and CDR2 as SYDVKM. CDR3 length: 11 amino acids. CDR3 residues: CASSLYYEQYF.

The chain carries TRBV12-3 or TRBV12-4 and TRBJ1-1. The CDR3 contains 13 residues. The CDR3 loop reads CASRRGRDTEAFF.

The chain employs TRBV11-2 and TRBJ1-6; lacking DNA, the TRBD1 call made by TCRdb goes unchecked. Germline CDR1 reads SGHAT; CDR2 reads FQNNGV. The CDR3 spans 14 residues. CDR3: CASSLGGGYSPLHF.

The chain employs TRBV3-1 and TRBJ2-3; TCRdb selects TRBD2, and the lack of DNA leaves this call unchecked. CDR1 LGHDT and CDR2 YNNKEL come from the germline V gene (reference sequence). The CDR3 has 16 residues. This CDR3 reads CASSQATGLAEASQYF.

V is TRBV20-1 and J is TRBJ1-5; TCRdb proposes TRBD1, but this gene call is untestable without DNA. Germline CDR1 reads DFQATT; CDR2 reads SNEGSKA (reference sequence). CDR3 length: 14 amino acids. CDR3 sequence: CSARDGGTYQPQHF.

This chain uses TRBV9 with TRBJ2-1; TCRdb's D call, TRBD1, is unchecked because there is no DNA. CDR1 and CDR2 from the germline V gene are SGDLS and YYNGEE. The CDR3 sequence is 17 residues long. The CDR3 protein is CASSLNQRSGGNNEQFF.

CDR3: CASREGPGELFF. The V call is TRBV4-1, the J call TRBJ2-2; with no DNA, the TCRdb D assignment of TRBD2 cannot be verified. Germline CDR1 and CDR2: MGHRA and YSYEKL. The CDR3 extends over 12 amino acids.

The chain combines TRBV5-1 with TRBJ1-4; TCRdb lists TRBD1, though no DNA is available to test this call. CDR3 size: 13 residues. Germline values: CDR1 SGHRS, CDR2 YFSETQ. CDR3 sequence: CASSTGTNEKLFF.

The J gene is TRBJ2-5, the V gene TRBV20-1; TCRdb's D call, TRBD2, is unchecked because there is no DNA. Looked up from germline, CDR1 is DFQATT and CDR2 is SNEGSKA (reference sequence). The CDR3 has 14 residues. CDR3 protein: CSARGASFQETQYF.

The chain uses TRBV5-5 and TRBJ2-5; the TCRdb D gene call, TRBD1, has no DNA to confirm it. The CDR3 has 13 amino acids. Germline CDR1 SGHKS, CDR2 YYEKEE (reference sequence). The CDR3 loop reads CASSPPWSGTQYF.

The chain carries TRBV29-1 and TRBJ1-3; lacking DNA, the TRBD1 call made by TCRdb goes unchecked. The CDR3 length is 13 residues. Germline CDR1 SQVTM, CDR2 ANQGSEA. CDR3 sequence reads: CSAKGGSGNTIYF.

This rearrangement joins TRBV2 to TRBJ1-1. The CDR3 is made up of 12 amino acids. Germline loops: CDR1 SNHLY, CDR2 FYNNEI. CDR3 sequence: CASKVTRTEAFF.

The rearrangement uses TRBV15 and TRBJ2-1; lacking DNA, the TRBD2 call made by TCRdb goes unchecked. The CDR3 runs 15 residues. CDR1 and CDR2 from the germline V gene are LNHNV and YYDKDF (reference sequence). The CDR3 is CATSRAERAWDEQFF.

This rearrangement joins TRBV5-1 to TRBJ2-7; the D call from TCRdb, TRBD1, cannot be confirmed without DNA. Germline assignment: CDR1 SGHRS and CDR2 YFSETQ. The CDR3 has 15 amino acids. CDR3 sequence: CASSLVPDRSYEQYF.

The chain employs TRBV9 and TRBJ1-2. CDR3 size: 12 residues. CDR1 is SGDLS and CDR2 is YYNGEE in the germline V gene. CDR3 region: CASSAVAYGYTF.